Following are 3 T cell receptor beta chains from one sample sequenced in a study of blood T cell repertoires in COVID-19. TCRdb's copy holds only in-frame clones and misses some; the assay was immunoSEQ multiplex PCR. The data hold roughly 28,000 clones, with roughly 80% observed a single time. Material for sequencing was peripheral blood. All receptors come from a woman in her seventies with active or convalescent COVID-19.

This clone has only a few counts. The genes are TRBV6-5 and TRBJ2-7; perhaps TRBD2 as D (5 bases). The length of the CDR3 is 15 residues. The germline CDR1 and CDR2 sequences are MNHEY and SVGAGI. Deletions cut 5 bases from V and 1 base from J, with 15 bases between. The CDR3 DNA reads as TGTGCCAGCAGTATTCGGGGAGCCTCATCCTACGAGCAGTACTTC. This translates into CASSIRGASSYEQYF.

The chain uses TRBV15 and TRBJ2-7; TRBD1 agrees at 8 bases. The germline V gene has CDR1 LNHNV and CDR2 YYDKDF (reference sequence). The ends lost 4 bases at V and 0 bases at J; junction bases unmatched: 2. The CDR3 has 14 residues. DNA of the CDR3: TGTGCCACCAGCAAGGACAGGGCCTCCTACGAGCAGTACTTC. It yields the protein CATSKDRASYEQYF.

The chain carries TRBV5-6 and TRBJ2-7, with TRBD2 identical over 10 bases. CDR3 size: 16 residues. The junction had 10 bases not matched to a gene; V was cut back by 0 bases and J by 7 bases. Germline CDR1 SGHDT, CDR2 YYEEEE. In DNA form, the CDR3 reads TGTGCCAGCAGCTTGGCCGGACTAGCGGCCCTTAAGGAGCAGTACTTC. Translation gives CASSLAGLAALKEQYF.